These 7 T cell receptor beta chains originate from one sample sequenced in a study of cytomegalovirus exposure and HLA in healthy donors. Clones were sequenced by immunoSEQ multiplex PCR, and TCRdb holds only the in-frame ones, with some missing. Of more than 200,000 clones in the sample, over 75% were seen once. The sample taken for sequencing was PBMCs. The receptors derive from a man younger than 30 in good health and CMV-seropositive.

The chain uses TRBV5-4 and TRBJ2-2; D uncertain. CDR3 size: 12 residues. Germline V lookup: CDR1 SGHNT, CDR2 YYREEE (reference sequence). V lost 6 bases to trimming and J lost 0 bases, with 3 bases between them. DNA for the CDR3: TGTGCCAGCACCCCGAACACCGGGGAGCTGTTTTTT. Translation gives CASTPNTGELFF.

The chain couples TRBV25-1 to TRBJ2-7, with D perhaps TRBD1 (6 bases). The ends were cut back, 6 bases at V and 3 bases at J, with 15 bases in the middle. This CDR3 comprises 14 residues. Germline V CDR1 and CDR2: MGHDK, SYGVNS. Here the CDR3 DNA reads TGTGCCAGCAGCCGAGGGACAATGGTCTACGAGCAGTACTTC. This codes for CASSRGTMVYEQYF.

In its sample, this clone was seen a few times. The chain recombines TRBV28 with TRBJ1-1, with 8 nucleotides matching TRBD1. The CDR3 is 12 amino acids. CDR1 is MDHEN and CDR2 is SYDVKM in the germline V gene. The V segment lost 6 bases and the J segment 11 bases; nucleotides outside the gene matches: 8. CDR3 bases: TGTGCCAGCAGCTCAGGGGGCGCTCACGCTTTCTTT. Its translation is CASSSGGAHAFF.

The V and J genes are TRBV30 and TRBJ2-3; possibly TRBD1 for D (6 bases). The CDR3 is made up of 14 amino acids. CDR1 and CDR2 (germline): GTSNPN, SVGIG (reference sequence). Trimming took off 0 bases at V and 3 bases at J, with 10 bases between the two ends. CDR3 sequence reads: CAWSVGQTTDTQYF. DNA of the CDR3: TGTGCCTGGAGTGTAGGACAGACTACAGATACGCAGTATTTT. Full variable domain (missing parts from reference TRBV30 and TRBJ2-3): SQTIHQWPATLVQPVGSPLSLECTVEGTSNPNLYWYRQAAGRGLQLLFYSVGIGQISSEVPQNLSASRPQDRQFILSSKKLLLSDSGFYLCAWSVGQTTDTQYFGPGTRLTVL.

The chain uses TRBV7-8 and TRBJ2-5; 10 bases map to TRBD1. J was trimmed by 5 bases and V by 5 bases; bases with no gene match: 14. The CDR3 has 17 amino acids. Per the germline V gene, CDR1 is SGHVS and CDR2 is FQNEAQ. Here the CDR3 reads CASSPSESTGGGETQYF. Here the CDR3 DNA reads TGTGCCAGCAGCCCGAGCGAATCGACAGGGGGCGGGGAGACCCAGTACTTC. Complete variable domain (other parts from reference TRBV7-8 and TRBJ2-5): GAGVSQSPRYKVAKRGQDVALRCDPISGHVSLFWYQQALGQGPEFLTYFQNEAQLDKSGLPSDRFFAERPEGSVSTLKIQRTQQEDSAVYLCASSPSESTGGGETQYFGPGTRLLVL.

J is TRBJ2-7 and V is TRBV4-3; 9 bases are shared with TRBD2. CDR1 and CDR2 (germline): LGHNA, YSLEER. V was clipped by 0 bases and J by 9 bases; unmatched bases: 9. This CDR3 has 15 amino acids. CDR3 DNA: TGCGCCAGCAGCCAAGATTCTAGCGGGGCCTCGGGGCAGTACTTC. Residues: CASSQDSSGASGQYF.

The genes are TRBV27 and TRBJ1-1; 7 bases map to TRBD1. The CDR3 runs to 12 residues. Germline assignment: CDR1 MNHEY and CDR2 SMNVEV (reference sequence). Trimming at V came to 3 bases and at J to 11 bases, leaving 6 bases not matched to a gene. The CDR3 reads CASSLSTGRAFF. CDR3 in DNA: TGTGCCAGCAGTTTGTCGACAGGGCGGGCTTTCTTT.